Shown below are 30 T cell receptor beta chains from a single sample sequenced in a study of T-cell reconstitution after alpha-beta-depleted transplantation in children. During its preparation, the TCRbeta library received unique molecular identifiers. TCRdb called the PCR reads again in MiXCR, with one record for every CDR3 protein. The data show a few hundred thousand distinct CDR3 sequences, with roughly 25% seen just once and about a tenth held by the top ten. The sample here was PBMCs, mostly from graft donor cells, taken 180 days after TCRalphabeta/CD19-depleted stem cell transplant. The receptors come from a male patient aged 5 to 17 who had a stem cell transplant for acute lymphoblastic leukemia, so the T cells may come from the graft donor.

The chain recombines TRBV9 with TRBJ2-3; 9 bases map to TRBD2. The CDR3 sequence is 15 residues long. The V gene end was trimmed by 0 bases and the J gene end by 3 bases; junction bases not matched to a gene: 2. Germline values: CDR1 SGDLS, CDR2 YYNGEE. CDR3 sequence reads: CASSVGLAGTDTQYF. Here the CDR3 DNA reads TGTGCCAGCAGCGTAGGGCTAGCGGGAACAGATACGCAGTATTTT.

CDR3 sequence reads: CASSIGGNEQFF. The CDR3 region has the DNA TGTGCCAGTAGTATAGGAGGCAATGAGCAGTTCTTC. This chain connects TRBV19 to TRBJ2-1; D is ambiguous. Trimming shortened V by 1 base and J by 6 bases, and 4 bases separated the two germline ends. Germline V gives CDR1 LNHDA, CDR2 SQIVND (reference sequence). There are 12 residues in the CDR3.

This sequence joins TRBV20-1 and TRBJ2-7; TRBD2 matches 7 bases. CDR1 DFQATT and CDR2 SNEGSKA come from the germline V gene (reference sequence). The CDR3 spans 16 residues. In nucleotides, the CDR3 is TGCTGCGCTAGAGGGTGGGGGGGAGTAAGGACCTACGAGCAGTACTTC. It codes for CCARGWGGVRTYEQYF.

This chain uses TRBV12-3 or TRBV12-4 with TRBJ2-7; D is ambiguous. The CDR3 has 14 amino acids. The V and J ends lost 5 bases and 3 bases respectively, with 14 bases between them. The CDR3 DNA reads TGTGCCAGCAGTCACCTCGACTGGAACTACGAGCAGTACTTC. It codes for CASSHLDWNYEQYF.

Turning to this clonotype: Its ends do not fully match the called genes, so a read error is possible. V gene TRBV15 combines with J gene TRBJ2-7; D unresolved. Germline loops: CDR1 LNHNV, CDR2 YYDKDF (reference sequence). The CDR3 is 12 residues long. CDR3 coding DNA: TGTGCCACCAGCGATCGGAGTTACGAGCATTACTTC. Protein product: CATSDRSYEHYF.

The V call is TRBV7-3, the J call TRBJ2-1; TRBD2 matches at 10 bases. This CDR3 contains 20 residues. The V gene's germline CDR1 is SGHTA and CDR2 FQGTGA. V shed 4 bases, J shed 2 bases, and the junction held 17 bases outside the gene matches. The CDR3 DNA reads as TGTGCCAGCAGCTCCCCTCGGCTCGGGACTAGCGACGGGGCCTACAATGAGCAGTTCTTC. This codes for CASSSPRLGTSDGAYNEQFF.

The rearrangement uses TRBV3-1 and TRBJ2-3; 7 bases line up with TRBD2. V gave up 0 bases and J gave up 5 bases; unmatched junction bases: 5. Germline-derived CDR1 and CDR2 are LGHDT and YNNKEL (reference sequence). This CDR3 region has 15 residues. The CDR3 nucleotides read TGTGCCAGCAGCCAAGATTGGGTAGCGGGAGATACGCAGTATTTT. It encodes CASSQDWVAGDTQYF.

This clonotype showed up just once. The chain links TRBV4-1 to TRBJ2-2; the D gene is possibly TRBD2 (5 bases). CDR1 and CDR2 from the germline V gene are MGHRA and YSYEKL. Deletions cut 1 base from V and 5 bases from J, with 17 bases between. CDR3 length: 17 amino acids. The chain's CDR3 is CASSQVGVPTLTGELFF. The DNA of the CDR3 is TGCGCCAGCAGCCAAGTCGGGGTCCCGACGTTAACCGGGGAGCTGTTTTTT.

The chain employs TRBV7-3 and TRBJ2-5, with no clear D. The CDR3 length is 13 residues. Germline loops: CDR1 SGHTA, CDR2 FQGTGA. V was pared by 5 bases and J by 5 bases, with 12 bases between. The CDR3: CASSLQPGETQYF. The CDR3 DNA follows: TGTGCCAGCAGCCTTCAGCCCGGGGAGACCCAGTACTTC. Variable domain in full (rest from reference TRBV7-3 and TRBJ2-5): GAGVSQTPSNKVTEKGKYVELRCDPISGHTALYWYRQSLGQGPEFLIYFQGTGAADDSGLPNDRFFAVRPEGSVSTLKIQRTERGDSAVYLCASSLQPGETQYFGPGTRLLVL.

J is TRBJ1-1 and V is TRBV15; D may be TRBD1 (5 bases). The CDR3 totals 15 residues. V was trimmed by 4 bases and J by 3 bases, leaving 15 bases between them. CDR1 LNHNV and CDR2 YYDKDF come from the germline V gene (reference sequence). The DNA of the CDR3 is TGTGCCACCAGCAAACTTGGGGGGTTTCACACTGAAGCTTTCTTT. It encodes CATSKLGGFHTEAFF.

The J gene is TRBJ2-1, the V gene TRBV20-1; 13 bases are shared with TRBD2. Germline V CDR1 and CDR2: DFQATT, SNEGSKA (reference sequence). The CDR3 spans 16 residues. V shed 4 bases, J shed 1 base, and the junction held 4 bases outside the gene matches. CDR3 sequence (DNA): TGCAGTGCTAACCGACTAGCGGGAGGTTCCTACAATGAGCAGTTCTTC. It is translated as CSANRLAGGSYNEQFF.

This clonotype was observed a few times. The chain joins TRBV6-1 to TRBJ2-2; D uncertain. Germline V gene lookup returns CDR1 MNHNS and CDR2 SASEGT. Deletions cut 7 bases from V and 4 bases from J, with 7 bases between. The CDR3 sequence is 12 residues long. The CDR3 reads CASTGSTGELFF. The CDR3 coding sequence is TGTGCCAGCACCGGATCCACCGGGGAGCTGTTTTTT.

The CDR3 bases are TGTGCCAGCAGCTTAAATGTGCGAGCGGGCCTATCAACAGATACGCAGTATTTT. Its translation is CASSLNVRAGLSTDTQYF. The chain carries TRBV13 and TRBJ2-3; possibly TRBD2 for D (6 bases). Deletions cut 2 bases from V and 3 bases from J, with 21 bases between. Germline values: CDR1 PRHDT, CDR2 FYEKMQ (reference sequence). The length of the CDR3 is 18 residues.

This clonotype was counted once. The rearrangement links TRBV11-2 to TRBJ2-3, with D perhaps TRBD2 (6 bases). V was clipped by 5 bases and J by 7 bases, with 22 bases between them. CDR3 size: 16 residues. Germline V CDR1 and CDR2: SGHAT, FQNNGV. The CDR3, as DNA: TGTGCCAGCAGCCCCCGGACGCTAGCGAGAAATTATACGCAGTATTTT. As protein: CASSPRTLARNYTQYF.

The chain recombines TRBV7-3 with TRBJ2-7, with a tentative D call TRBD1 (5 bases). This CDR3 spans 15 amino acids. V was cut by 0 bases and J by 7 bases, with 16 bases left in between. The germline gives CDR1 SGHTA, CDR2 FQGTGA. CDR3 bases: TGTGCCAGCAGCTTAACCCCGACAGCCCGCTGGGAGCAGTACTTC. Translated: CASSLTPTARWEQYF.

The V gene is TRBV19, the J gene TRBJ1-1; 10 nucleotides line up with TRBD1. The CDR3 has 14 residues. The V segment lost 6 bases and the J segment 12 bases; nucleotides outside the gene matches: 13. In germline, CDR1 is LNHDA, CDR2 SQIVND (reference sequence). CDR3: CASRSGTGALQTFF. In DNA form, the CDR3 reads TGTGCCAGTAGATCCGGGACAGGGGCCCTTCAAACTTTCTTT.

The chain has TRBV4-1 and TRBJ2-1, with a possible D match to TRBD1 (6 bases). Germline lookup yields CDR1 MGHRA and CDR2 YSYEKL. V was pared by 0 bases and J by 5 bases, with 14 bases between. This CDR3 spans 16 amino acids. The CDR3 spells CASSQDHWDNDNEQFF. The CDR3 DNA is TGCGCCAGCAGCCAAGATCACTGGGACAACGACAATGAGCAGTTCTTC.

This chain connects TRBV7-6 to TRBJ1-5; maybe TRBD1 (5 bases). CDR1 and CDR2 (germline): SGHVS, FNYEAQ. V shed 1 base and J shed 5 bases, with 15 bases lying between them. The CDR3 spans 16 residues. As DNA, the CDR3 is TGTGCCAGCAGCTTAGATCAGGGCGCTTCCTATCAGCCCCAGCATTTT. Its translation: CASSLDQGASYQPQHF.

The rearrangement joins TRBV10-3 to TRBJ1-5; maybe TRBD1 (6 bases). CDR3 length: 13 residues. Per germline, CDR1 ENHRY and CDR2 SYGVKD. Trimming took 5 bases from V and 7 from J, leaving 12 bases between them. The CDR3 DNA is TGTGCCATCAGTCTGGACAGTACCCAGCCCCAGCATTTT. Protein sequence: CAISLDSTQPQHF.

J is TRBJ1-4 and V is TRBV5-5; the D is unclear. Germline V gene data show CDR1 as SGHKS and CDR2 as YYEKEE (reference sequence). The CDR3 has 17 residues. Trimming removed 4 bases from V and 0 bases from J, with 16 bases in between. This chain's CDR3 is CASSLNQFIATNEKLFF. The CDR3 nucleotides read TGTGCCAGCAGCCTAAACCAATTTATAGCAACTAATGAAAAACTGTTTTTT.

J is TRBJ2-3 and V is TRBV5-1; the match to TRBD2 covers 8 bases. This CDR3 spans 15 amino acids. Germline lookup yields CDR1 SGHRS and CDR2 YFSETQ. V lost 2 bases, J lost 3 bases, and 5 bases stayed unmatched. CDR3: CASSFGSGTTDTQYF. Written as DNA, the CDR3 is TGCGCCAGCAGCTTCGGTAGCGGGACTACAGATACGCAGTATTTT.

This clonotype was picked up a small number of times. V gene TRBV12-3 or TRBV12-4 combines with J gene TRBJ2-3, with 11 bases that match TRBD2. The trim removed 7 bases at V and 6 bases at J, leaving 15 bases unmatched. The CDR3 spans 17 residues. CDR3 bases: TGTGCCAGCACCCCGACTAGCGGGATGCCTCCTAGGGATACGCAGTATTTT. It is translated as CASTPTSGMPPRDTQYF.

The chain uses TRBV29-1 and TRBJ1-1, with 7 positions matching TRBD1. V shed 6 bases, J shed 1 base, and the junction held 8 bases outside the gene matches. From germline, CDR1 is SQVTM and CDR2 ANQGSEA. The CDR3 is 14 amino acids. CDR3 nucleotides: TGCAGCGTGCGAGGGGGCATCAGGAACACTGAAGCTTTCTTT. Translating gives CSVRGGIRNTEAFF.

V and J are TRBV20-1 and TRBJ2-3; no clear D. Germline CDR1 DFQATT, CDR2 SNEGSKA (reference sequence). V gave up 2 bases and J gave up 0 bases, with 3 bases separating them. There are 12 residues in the CDR3. CDR3 amino acids: CSARPSTDTQYF. In DNA, the CDR3 is TGCAGTGCTAGACCTAGCACAGATACGCAGTATTTT.

V is TRBV7-9 and J is TRBJ2-3; tentatively, D is TRBD1 (6 bases). Trimming stripped 5 bases from V and 5 bases from J, with 20 bases between. Germline CDR1 and CDR2: SEHNR and FQNEAQ (reference sequence). The CDR3 length is 16 residues. CDR3 sequence: CASSHRQDRVKDTQYF. The CDR3 nucleotides read TGTGCCAGCAGCCATAGACAGGACCGAGTTAAAGATACGCAGTATTTT.

This clonotype was observed a few times. The chain is built from TRBV7-9 and TRBJ2-3; D is possibly TRBD2 (5 bases). This CDR3 has 17 amino acids. V was cut by 2 bases and J by 0 bases, with 15 bases left in between. The germline V gene encodes CDR1 SEHNR and CDR2 FQNEAQ (reference sequence). The DNA of the CDR3 is TGTGCCAGCAGCTTATTCGCGGGCCCGTCTAGCACAGATACGCAGTATTTT. Translated, it gives CASSLFAGPSSTDTQYF.

This clonotype was observed a few times. The V and J genes are TRBV4-2 and TRBJ2-7, with D uncertain. Germline-derived CDR1 and CDR2 are LGHNA and YNFKEQ. This CDR3 comprises 17 residues. V gave up 1 base and J gave up 0 bases, with 16 bases separating them. CDR3 coding DNA: TGTGCCAGCAGCCAAGGACGGCTTTCTAGGAGCTCCTACGAGCAGTACTTC. It codes for CASSQGRLSRSSYEQYF.

The chain combines TRBV5-1 with TRBJ1-2, with 7 nucleotides matching TRBD1. With V trimmed by 3 bases and J by 2 bases, 7 bases remained unmatched. Per the germline V gene, CDR1 is SGHRS and CDR2 is YFSETQ. The CDR3 is 15 amino acids. The CDR3 protein is CASSSSRQGNYGYTF. In DNA, the CDR3 is TGCGCCAGCAGCTCGTCCCGACAGGGAAACTATGGCTACACCTTC.

V usage is TRBV14 and J usage is TRBJ2-7; D call uncertain. This CDR3 is 12 amino acids long. V was cut by 0 bases and J by 4 bases, with 4 bases left in between. CDR1 and CDR2 from the germline V gene are SGHDN and FVKESK. CDR3 nucleotide sequence: TGTGCCAGCAGCCAAGATAAGTACGAGCAGTACTTC. Protein sequence: CASSQDKYEQYF.

The V gene is TRBV9, the J gene TRBJ2-2; 10 bases map to TRBD1. The CDR3 has 15 amino acids. The junction had 2 bases not matched to a gene; V was cut back by 3 bases and J by 3 bases. Germline CDR1 is SGDLS and CDR2 is YYNGEE. CDR3 residues: CASSEGQGYTGELFF. DNA of the CDR3: TGTGCCAGCAGCGAGGGACAGGGGTACACCGGGGAGCTGTTTTTT.